What follows is one TCR beta chain and its context. These data originate in a study of technical replicates of blood from a few donors. V shed 5 bases and J shed 4 bases, with 12 bases lying between them. The CDR3 runs 14 residues. The V gene's germline CDR1 is MNHNS and CDR2 SASEGT. Assay: immunoSEQ multiplex PCR; the TCRdb copy retains only in-frame clones and omits some. Of about 66,000 clones listed, approximately 89% were seen once; the top ten hold over 4%. The rearrangement joins TRBV6-1 to TRBJ1-3, with no clear D. This TCR derives from a human donor in good health. Some clones in this sample may be carry-over from other donors' samples. Material for sequencing was PBMCs. As DNA, the CDR3 is TGTGCCAGCAGTATTCGGGAGGCGGGAAACACCATATATTTT. This sequence encodes CASSIREAGNTIYF.